Listed below are T cell receptor beta chains from one sample, sequenced in a study of technical replicates of blood from several donors. Sequencing used immunoSEQ multiplex PCR; TCRdb keeps in-frame clones, though not all of them. The repertoire includes 65,000 to 90,000 clones, 93% of them detected once, and approximately 0.27% sits in the top ten. The sample was T cells isolated from PBMCs. All receptors derive from a human donor in good health. Both conserved end residues are part of each CDR3. Each record gives: clone size, V gene, J gene, D gene, CDR3 DNA, CDR3 protein. A D gene is named only where the DNA matches it firmly. Size tells how often a clone was seen (once, few, many) or the class of an expanded clone, and some rows leave it out.

>NA|TRBV28|TRBJ1-1|TRBD1
TGTGCCAGCAGGGGCGGGACAGGGGGAGGTGAAGCTTTCTTT
CASRGGTGGGEAFF
>NA|TRBV2|TRBJ1-1|TRBD1
TGTGCCAGCAGTGAAAGGGACAGGGCGGACACTGAAGCTTTCTTT
CASSERDRADTEAFF
>few|TRBV5-6|TRBJ1-2|NA
TGTGCCAGCAGCGCCCTAGGACACGACCTCAACTATGGCTACACCTTC
CASSALGHDLNYGYTF
>NA|TRBV5-1|TRBJ1-2|TRBD1
TGCGCCAGCAGCCCCCGGTCCAGGGGGACGGCGGAGGGCTACACCTTC
CASSPRSRGTAEGYTF
>NA|TRBV28|TRBJ2-7|TRBD2
TGTGCCAGCAGTCTACAGGGACTAGCGAGGCACTACGAGCAGTACTTC
CASSLQGLARHYEQYF
>NA|TRBV18|TRBJ1-1|NA
TGTGCCAGCTCACCGAGTGAGCACACTGAAGCTTTCTTT
CASSPSEHTEAFF
>once|TRBV19|TRBJ2-7|TRBD2
TGTGCCAGTAGTATAGAGCGGACTAGCGGTTCCTACGAGCAGTACTTC
CASSIERTSGSYEQYF
>NA|TRBV27|TRBJ2-7|NA
TGTGCCAGCAGTTCGGACGGGGTTGGGCTCTACGAGCAGTACTTC
CASSSDGVGLYEQYF
>NA|TRBV2|TRBJ2-4|NA
TGTGCCATCCCGGACAAACAAAACATTCAGTACTTC
CAIPDKQNIQYF
>NA|TRBV7-9|TRBJ2-7|NA
TGTGCCAGCAGCCCGTGGGGTTTAAGGGGGATGTCCTACGAGCAGTACTTC
CASSPWGLRGMSYEQYF
>few|TRBV18|TRBJ2-1|TRBD2
TGTGCCAGCTCACCACCGAAGACTAGCGGGGGGTACAATGAGCAGTTCTTC
CASSPPKTSGGYNEQFF
>NA|TRBV7-2|TRBJ1-1|NA
TGTGCCAGCAGCTCTCTCGACACTGAAGCTTTCTTT
CASSSLDTEAFF
>NA|TRBV6-1|TRBJ2-5|NA
TGTGCCAGCAGTCCCATGGGGGGCCAAGAGACCCAGTACTTC
CASSPMGGQETQYF
>NA|TRBV7-9|TRBJ1-2|TRBD1
TGTGCCAGCAGCTTAGGGGTTCTGAGGGACAGGGAAGCTAACTATGGCTACACCTTC
CASSLGVLRDREANYGYTF
>NA|TRBV9|TRBJ2-2|TRBD2
TGTGCCAGCAGTCTTAATAGCGGGAGGGATCCCGGGGAGCTGTTTTTT
CASSLNSGRDPGELFF
>NA|TRBV5-1|TRBJ2-5|TRBD2
TGCGCCAGCAGCTTCCCCACTAGCGGACCAGAGACCCAGTACTTC
CASSFPTSGPETQYF
>NA|TRBV5-1|TRBJ1-5|NA
TGCGCCAGCAGCTTAGGTCCGGAGAGCAATCAGCCCCAGCATTTT
CASSLGPESNQPQHF
>NA|TRBV5-1|TRBJ1-1|TRBD1
TGCGCCATCCCACAAATAGGGACAGGGGGTAGGTTGAACACTGAAGCTTTCTTT
CAIPQIGTGGRLNTEAFF
>NA|TRBV30|TRBJ1-1|NA
TGTGCCTGGAGTGTACAGGAGAACACTGAAGCTTTCTTT
CAWSVQENTEAFF
>NA|TRBV29-1|TRBJ2-3|TRBD2
TGCGGCCTAACTAGCGGAGAAGGCACAGATACGCAGTATTTT
CGLTSGEGTDTQYF
>NA|TRBV4-1|TRBJ2-7|TRBD1
TGCGCCAGCAGCCAAGGAGGACAGGGGAACTACGAGCAGTACTTC
CASSQGGQGNYEQYF
>NA|TRBV5-6|TRBJ2-5|TRBD2
TGTGCCAGCAGCTTGTTCCGGGAGGGCGTAAAAGGGGAGACCCAGTACTTC
CASSLFREGVKGETQYF
>NA|TRBV13|TRBJ2-6|NA
TGTGCCAGCAGCGAACAGGGCACCATCTCTGGGGCCAACGTCCTGACTTTC
CASSEQGTISGANVLTF
>NA|TRBV11-3|TRBJ1-3|NA
TGTGCCAGCAGCTGGGGGGGAAGGGGATTGGTCGGAAACACCATATATTTT
CASSWGGRGLVGNTIYF
>NA|TRBV2|TRBJ1-4|NA
TGTGCCAGCAGTGGGAGGGAAGGGAATGAAAAACTGTTTTTT
CASSGREGNEKLFF
>NA|TRBV19|TRBJ2-7|TRBD1
TGTGCCAGTAGTGCCGGACAGGGTGTCAACGAGCAGTACTTC
CASSAGQGVNEQYF
>NA|TRBV11-3|TRBJ1-1|TRBD1
TGTGCCAGCAGCTTTGGGACAGCAGTTGAAGCTTTCTTT
CASSFGTAVEAFF
>NA|TRBV5-6|TRBJ2-5|TRBD2
TGTGCCAGCAGCGGAGCGGGAGGGGAGGGGGAGACCCAGTACTTC
CASSGAGGEGETQYF
>NA|TRBV29-1|TRBJ1-1|NA
TGCAGCGTTGTGAACTTGGACACTGAAGCTTTCTTT
CSVVNLDTEAFF
>NA|TRBV27|TRBJ1-5|TRBD1
TGTGCCAGCAGTTTATGGAAACCGGGACAGGTACTAAATCAGCCCCAGCATTTT
CASSLWKPGQVLNQPQHF